This TCR beta chain was observed in a study of blood T cell repertoires in COVID-19. This CDR3 contains 15 residues. V lost 0 bases, J lost 1 base, and 7 bases lay in between. The V gene's germline CDR1 is SGHTS and CDR2 YDEGEE. How the authors handled the data: Counts of nucleated cells, estimated from reference gene primer amplification, were obtained. The protocol was immunoSEQ multiplex PCR, while the TCRdb copy is restricted to in-frame clones and leaves out a portion. V and J calls plus clone size are reproduced from that table; the DNA served to infer D and trimming. The table includes approximately 94,000 clones, about 88% detected once.

The sequencing input was peripheral blood. This TCR derives from a woman older than 75 with active COVID-19. The rearrangement links TRBV5-8 to TRBJ2-2, with D possibly being TRBD1 (5 bases). CDR3 protein: CASSLATGNTGELFF. Here the CDR3 DNA reads TGTGCCAGCAGCTTGGCCACAGGGAACACCGGGGAGCTGTTTTTT.